This T cell receptor (beta chain) was retrieved from a study of blood T cell repertoires in COVID-19. At the level of the study: Italy, Spain and the United States were the sources of the convalescent and acute COVID-19 samples. T cells, B-cell-depleted T cells, or PBMCs supplied cDNA or gDNA.

Source study methods: Nucleated cell number was recorded as an estimate derived from reference gene primer amplification. Profiled with immunoSEQ multiplex PCR; TCRdb holds only in-frame clones, not every one. D and trimming were read from the DNA, whereas the V and J calls and clone size are those reported in that table. The data contain 240,000 or so clones, about 90% of them singletons. The CDR3 has 16 residues. The germline gives CDR1 DFQATT, CDR2 SNEGSKA (reference sequence). After removal of 3 bases from V and 3 bases from J, the junction contained 8 bases not matched to a gene. This chain links TRBV20-1 with TRBJ2-2; 9 nucleotides agree with TRBD1. This receptor was taken from a man aged 55 to 70 with acute or convalescent COVID-19. Material for sequencing was peripheral blood. In DNA form, the CDR3 reads TGCAGTGCTAGTCTCGACAGGGGGGGACACACCGGGGAGCTGTTTTTT. Translation: CSASLDRGGHTGELFF.